This T cell receptor (beta chain) emerged from a study of blood T cell repertoires in COVID-19. Study at large: Researchers got acute and convalescent COVID-19 samples from the United States, Italy and Spain. T cells, B-cell-depleted T cells, or PBMCs supplied cDNA or gDNA.

Assay used: immunoSEQ multiplex PCR; TCRdb lists only in-frame clones, some missing. This table has fewer than 100,000 clones, roughly 89% appearing once. This clone was seen once. The CDR3 runs 14 residues. The ends lost 2 bases at V and 5 bases at J; junction bases unmatched: 5. The germline CDR1 and CDR2 sequences are SNHLY and FYNNEI. Source material: peripheral blood. The chain has TRBV2 and TRBJ2-5; TRBD1 matches at 7 bases. The clonotype originates from a woman aged 50 to 60 in a cohort sampled during active COVID-19. The CDR3 region is CASSEIGGRETQYF. In DNA form, the CDR3 reads TGTGCCAGCAGTGAAATAGGGGGCAGGGAGACCCAGTACTTC.